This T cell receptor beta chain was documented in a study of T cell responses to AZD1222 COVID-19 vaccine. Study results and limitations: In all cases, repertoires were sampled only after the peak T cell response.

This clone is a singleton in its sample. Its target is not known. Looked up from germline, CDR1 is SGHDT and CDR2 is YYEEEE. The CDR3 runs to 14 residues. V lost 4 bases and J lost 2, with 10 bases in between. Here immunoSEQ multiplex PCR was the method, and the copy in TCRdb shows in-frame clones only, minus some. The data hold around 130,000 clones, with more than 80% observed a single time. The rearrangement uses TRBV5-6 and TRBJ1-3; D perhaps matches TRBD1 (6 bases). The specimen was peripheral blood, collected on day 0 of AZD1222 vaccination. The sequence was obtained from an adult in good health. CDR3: CASSRRQAGNTIYF. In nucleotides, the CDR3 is TGTGCCAGCAGCCGGAGACAGGCTGGAAACACCATATATTTT.